The clone carrying this TCR beta chain came up many times. Exclusion of a patient resulted from uncontrolled infection, other autoimmune disease, pregnancy or lactation. Clinical symptoms, serum thyroxine and TRAb, thyroid ultrasound and orbital computed tomography together formed the diagnostic basis. Amplification yielded TCR beta CDR3 regions, with RNA transcripts as the source. The HTBI primer set drove a first-round RT-PCR of the TCR CDR3. One entry per CDR3 protein results from TCRdb running MiXCR on the multiplex PCR reads. The table has 360,000 or so distinct CDR3 sequences, approximately 14% seen once; the top ten hold 15% to 20%. This entry is derived from a study of T cells in Graves' hyperthyroidism and ophthalmopathy. Germline values: CDR1 MNHEY, CDR2 SMNVEV (reference sequence). This CDR3 has 11 amino acids. V lost 6 bases to trimming and J lost 0 bases, with 3 bases between them.

The rearrangement links TRBV27 to TRBJ2-7; no clear D. The source of this sequence is a woman aged 55 to 70 with Graves' ophthalmopathy. Material: blood. The CDR3, as DNA: TGTGCCAGCAGCTCCTCCTACGAGCAGTACTTC. Translated: CASSSSYEQYF.